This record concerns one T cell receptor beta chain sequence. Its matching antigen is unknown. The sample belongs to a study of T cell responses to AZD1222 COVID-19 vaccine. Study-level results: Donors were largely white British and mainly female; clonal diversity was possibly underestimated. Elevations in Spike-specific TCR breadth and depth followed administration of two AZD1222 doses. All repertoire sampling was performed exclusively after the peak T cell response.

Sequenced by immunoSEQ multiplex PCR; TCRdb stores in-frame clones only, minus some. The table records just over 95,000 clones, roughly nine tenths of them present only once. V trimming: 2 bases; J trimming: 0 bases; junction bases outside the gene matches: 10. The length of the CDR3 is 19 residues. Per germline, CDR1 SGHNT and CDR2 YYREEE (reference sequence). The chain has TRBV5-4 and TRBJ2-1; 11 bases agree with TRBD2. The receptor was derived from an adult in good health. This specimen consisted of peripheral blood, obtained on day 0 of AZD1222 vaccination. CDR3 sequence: CASSLNRSGGAFSYNEQFF. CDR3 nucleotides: TGTGCCAGCAGCTTAAATCGTAGCGGGGGGGCCTTCTCCTACAATGAGCAGTTCTTC.